This T cell receptor (beta chain) was sequenced during a study of technical replicates of blood from several donors (dated by TCRdb to about 2017). CDR1 and CDR2 are read off the germline V gene as KGHSH and LQKENI. From cysteine to phenylalanine, the CDR3 is 14 amino acids long. The DNA shown is the 42-base CDR3, in frame from base 1. The trim is 3 bases for V and 4 bases for J, with a gap of 10 bases between the germline ends. As regards this clone: What this receptor recognizes is not known. No base-level quality is on record; no much larger clone is a single base apart.

Library construction relied on the immunoSEQ multiplex PCR assay. TCRdb's version of the immuneACCESS table is confined to in-frame rearrangements and falls short of the full clone set. An unresolved V gene accounts for under half of the shortfall where checked; the remainder is of unknown origin. Present in this sample are approximately 76,000 clones, approximately 83% of which were seen just once. Jointly, the top ten make up 4.5% to 6% of the sample. Sequenced input: PBMCs. Here the chain combines TRBV18 and TRBJ1-5; a confident D gene designation cannot be given. This TCR came from a human donor in good health. Some clones in this sample may be carry-over from other donors' samples. The nucleotide sequence reads TGTGCCAGCTCACCCGCTGAGGGTAATCAGCCCCAGCATTTT. Translated, this is CASSPAEGNQPQHF. With the portions outside the CDR3 filled from the reference TRBV18 and TRBJ1-5 genes, the complete variable region becomes NAGVMQNPRHLVRRRGQEARLRCSPMKGHSHVYWYRQLPEEGLKFMVYLQKENIIDESGMPKERFSAEFPKEGPSILRIQQVVRGDSAAYFCASSPAEGNQPQHFGDGTRLSIL.